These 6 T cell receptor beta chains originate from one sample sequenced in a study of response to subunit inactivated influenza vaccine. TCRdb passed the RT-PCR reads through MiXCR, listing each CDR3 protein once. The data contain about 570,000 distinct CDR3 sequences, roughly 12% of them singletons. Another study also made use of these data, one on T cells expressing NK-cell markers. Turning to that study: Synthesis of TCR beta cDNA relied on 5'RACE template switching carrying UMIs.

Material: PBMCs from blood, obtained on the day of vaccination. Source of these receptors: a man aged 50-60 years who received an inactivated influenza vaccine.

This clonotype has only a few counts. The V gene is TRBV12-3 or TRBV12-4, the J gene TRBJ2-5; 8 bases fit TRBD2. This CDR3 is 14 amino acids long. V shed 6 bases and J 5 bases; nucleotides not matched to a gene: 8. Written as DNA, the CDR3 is TGTGCCAGCAGCATTAGCGGGGTGAGGGAGACCCAGTACTTC. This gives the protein CASSISGVRETQYF.

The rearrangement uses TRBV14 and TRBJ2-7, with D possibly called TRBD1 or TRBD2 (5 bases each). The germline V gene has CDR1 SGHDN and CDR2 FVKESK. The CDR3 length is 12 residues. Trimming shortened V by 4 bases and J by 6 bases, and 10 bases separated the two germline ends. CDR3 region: CASSRGDSEQYF. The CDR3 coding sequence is TGTGCCAGCAGCCGAGGGGATTCCGAGCAGTACTTC.

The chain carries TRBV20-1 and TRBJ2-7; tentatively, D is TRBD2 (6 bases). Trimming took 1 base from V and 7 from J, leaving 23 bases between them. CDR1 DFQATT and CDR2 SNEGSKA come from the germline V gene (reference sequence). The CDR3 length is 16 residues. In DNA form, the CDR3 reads TGCAGTGCTAGAGGACAGACAGCGGGCTGGCTACGGGAGCAGTACTTC. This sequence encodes CSARGQTAGWLREQYF.

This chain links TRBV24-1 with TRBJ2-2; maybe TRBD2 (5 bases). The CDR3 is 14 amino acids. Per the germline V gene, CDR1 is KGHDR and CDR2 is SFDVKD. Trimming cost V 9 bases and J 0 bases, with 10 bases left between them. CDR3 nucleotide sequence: TGTGCCACCGAAGACTACGCGAACACCGGGGAGCTGTTTTTT. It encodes CATEDYANTGELFF.

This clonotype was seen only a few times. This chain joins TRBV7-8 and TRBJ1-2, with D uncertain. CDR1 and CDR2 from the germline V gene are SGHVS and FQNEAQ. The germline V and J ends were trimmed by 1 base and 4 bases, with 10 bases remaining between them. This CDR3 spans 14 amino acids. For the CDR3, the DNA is TGTGCCAGCAGCTTAGGTCCACAGCCCTATGGCTACACCTTC. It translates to CASSLGPQPYGYTF.

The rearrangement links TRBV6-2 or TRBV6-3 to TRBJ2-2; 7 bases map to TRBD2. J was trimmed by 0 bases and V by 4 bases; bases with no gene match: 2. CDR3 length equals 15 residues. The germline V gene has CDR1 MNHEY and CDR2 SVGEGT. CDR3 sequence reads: CASSFLAANTGELFF. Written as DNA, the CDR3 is TGTGCCAGCAGTTTCCTAGCGGCGAACACCGGGGAGCTGTTTTTT.